This TCR beta chain was captured in a study of blood T cell repertoires in COVID-19. Only in-frame clones appear in the TCRdb table, and some are missing; sequencing was by immunoSEQ multiplex PCR. Among about 430,000 clones listed, roughly 84% were seen once. From germline, CDR1 is KGHSH and CDR2 LQKENI. Trimming cost V 6 bases and J 0 bases, with 25 bases left between them. The CDR3 is made up of 19 amino acids. Clinical histories supplied by participants themselves formed the basis of cohort assignment. This chain links TRBV18 with TRBJ2-3, with a weak D call TRBD2 (5 bases). This sequence originates from a woman under 30 who had been exposed to COVID-19. Material: PBMCs or T cells enriched from blood (not recorded which). The CDR3 spells CASSDPPEAVDYSTDTQYF. DNA of the CDR3: TGTGCCAGCTCGGACCCTCCGGAGGCAGTAGACTATAGCACAGATACGCAGTATTTT.